This T cell receptor beta chain came from a study of control samples from healthy donors and cancer patients. TCRdb's table, derived via immunoSEQ multiplex PCR, lists solely in-frame clones and lacks some. The data contain some 120,000 clones, more than 85% of them seen just once; the ten biggest clones take up less than 3.5%. V lost 1 base to trimming and J lost 0 bases, with 9 bases between them. The germline CDR1 and CDR2 sequences are SGHAT and FQNNGV. The CDR3 is 15 residues long. The sequenced sample consisted of blood. The source is a man in his thirties or forties in good health. V usage is TRBV11-2 and J usage is TRBJ1-2; no reliable D call. Written as DNA, the CDR3 is TGTGCCAGCAGCTTAGGGGCACCTTCTAACTATGGCTACACCTTC. Translating gives CASSLGAPSNYGYTF.